This passage covers 30 T cell receptor beta chains from one sample sequenced in a study of cytomegalovirus exposure and HLA in healthy donors. Some clones are missing from TCRdb's copy, which holds only in-frame ones; the method was immunoSEQ multiplex PCR. Here the sample spans around 300,000 clones, roughly 90% being singletons. Sequencing input: PBMCs. These receptors were taken from a woman between 18 and 29 years old in good health and CMV-seronegative.

DNA for the CDR3: TGTGCCATCAGTGCACCGGGTGTCTACGAGCAGTACTTC. Protein sequence: CAISAPGVYEQYF. This chain connects TRBV10-3 to TRBJ2-7; no firm D call. V lost 4 bases and J lost 3, with 10 bases in between. The germline V gene has CDR1 ENHRY and CDR2 SYGVKD. The CDR3 extends over 13 amino acids.

Turning to this clone: At the DNA level, this CDR3 is encoded by other sequences in the same sample as well. The chain is built from TRBV9 and TRBJ2-1; no definite D call. The CDR3 has 13 residues. Germline CDR1 is SGDLS and CDR2 is YYNGEE. V lost 0 bases to trimming and J lost 3 bases, with 4 bases between them. The CDR3 region is CASSVGSYNEQFF. CDR3 bases: TGTGCCAGCAGCGTAGGCAGCTACAATGAGCAGTTCTTC.

V is TRBV9 and J is TRBJ2-3; a possible D gene is TRBD2 (5 bases). V lost 6 bases to trimming and J lost 2 bases, with 13 bases between them. The germline CDR1 and CDR2 sequences are SGDLS and YYNGEE. The CDR3 runs 14 residues. As DNA, the CDR3 is TGTGCCAGCACCAGAGCGGAGATCACAGATACGCAGTATTTT. Translating gives CASTRAEITDTQYF.

In DNA, the CDR3 is TGTGCCAGTAGTGTGGGACAGGGCAGAACAGATACGCAGTATTTT. As protein: CASSVGQGRTDTQYF. V is TRBV19 and J is TRBJ2-3; the match to TRBD1 covers 9 bases. This CDR3 has 15 amino acids. The germline gives CDR1 LNHDA, CDR2 SQIVND (reference sequence). V trimming: 5 bases; J trimming: 3 bases; junction bases outside the gene matches: 6.

This sequence joins TRBV28 and TRBJ1-1; D perhaps matches TRBD1 (5 bases). CDR1 and CDR2 from the germline V gene are MDHEN and SYDVKM. The CDR3 sequence is 13 residues long. Deletions cut 3 bases from V and 4 bases from J, with 9 bases between. CDR3 DNA sequence: TGTGCCAGCAGTTTCAGGGCTGGCACTGAAGCTTTCTTT. Amino acids: CASSFRAGTEAFF.

This chain uses TRBV4-2 with TRBJ1-6; possible D gene TRBD1, 5 bases. From germline, CDR1 is LGHNA and CDR2 YNFKEQ. V lost 1 base to trimming and J lost 7 bases, with 20 bases between them. This CDR3 region has 18 residues. CDR3 coding DNA: TGTGCCAGCAGCCAAGTTCAAGTCTGGGGCAGGGTCAATTCACCCCTCCACTTT. Amino acids: CASSQVQVWGRVNSPLHF.

This clone was detected once. The chain joins TRBV28 to TRBJ2-7, with D tentatively TRBD2 (5 bases). The CDR3 loop spans 13 amino acids. Trimming left V 2 bases short and J 4 bases short, with 9 bases between. The germline CDR1 and CDR2 sequences are MDHEN and SYDVKM. CDR3 DNA sequence: TGTGCCAGCAGTTTACCGGGAAGTTACGAGCAGTACTTC. This sequence encodes CASSLPGSYEQYF.

The CDR3 reads CASRPGSAQPQHF. The CDR3 DNA sequence: TGTGCCAGCAGACCAGGTTCGGCTCAGCCCCAGCATTTT. This chain uses TRBV6-5 with TRBJ1-5; D call uncertain. The CDR3 has 13 amino acids. Trimming shortened V by 6 bases and J by 6 bases, and 12 bases separated the two germline ends. Germline V gene lookup returns CDR1 MNHEY and CDR2 SVGAGI.

This clone has just one count. The rearrangement links TRBV2 to TRBJ2-1, with D perhaps TRBD2 (6 bases). Germline CDR1 SNHLY, CDR2 FYNNEI. Trimming pared 2 bases from V and 1 base from J, leaving 12 bases between. The length of the CDR3 is 16 residues. The CDR3, as DNA: TGTGCCAGCAGTGAATCCGGGGGAGGATCCTACAATGAGCAGTTCTTC. Translation: CASSESGGGSYNEQFF.

This clone was detected only once. The chain carries TRBV4-1 and TRBJ1-1, with 8 bases fitting TRBD1. The CDR3 length is 13 residues. After removal of 4 bases from V and 7 bases from J, the junction contained 5 bases not matched to a gene. Germline V gene lookup returns CDR1 MGHRA and CDR2 YSYEKL. CDR3 DNA sequence: TGCGCCAGCAGCCTTGACAGGGGCAATGAAGCTTTCTTT. Protein sequence: CASSLDRGNEAFF.

This chain joins TRBV28 and TRBJ2-5, with a tentative D call TRBD2 (5 bases). Trimming pared 5 bases from V and 5 bases from J, leaving 9 bases between. The CDR3 contains 12 residues. Germline V gene sequence: CDR1 MDHEN, CDR2 SYDVKM. The CDR3 sequence is CASSPPGETQYF. In DNA form, the CDR3 reads TGTGCCAGCAGTCCCCCGGGGGAGACCCAGTACTTC.

The rearrangement uses TRBV15 and TRBJ1-5; 7 bases are a match to TRBD1. The V segment lost 5 bases and the J segment 3 bases; nucleotides outside the gene matches: 7. The CDR3 is made up of 15 amino acids. Germline CDR1 reads LNHNV; CDR2 reads YYDKDF (reference sequence). Here the CDR3 reads CATSVAGQTNQPQHF. The DNA for the CDR3 is TGTGCCACCAGCGTCGCGGGACAGACCAATCAGCCCCAGCATTTT.

The J gene is TRBJ2-3, the V gene TRBV9, with D possibly TRBD2 on 6 matching bases. V was trimmed by 0 bases and J by 2 bases, leaving 10 bases between them. Germline V lookup: CDR1 SGDLS, CDR2 YYNGEE. The CDR3 runs 15 residues. CDR3 loop: CASSVAGGVTDTQYF. The CDR3 nucleotides are TGTGCCAGCAGCGTAGCCGGGGGAGTCACAGATACGCAGTATTTT.

V usage is TRBV30 and J usage is TRBJ2-5; a weak D match, TRBD1 (6 bases). The germline CDR1 and CDR2 sequences are GTSNPN and SVGIG (reference sequence). The V end was cut by 1 base, the J end by 4 bases, with 13 bases between. The CDR3 totals 14 residues. The CDR3 sequence: CAWSEQGIRETQYF. The CDR3 region has the DNA TGTGCCTGGAGTGAACAGGGTATCCGAGAGACCCAGTACTTC.

This rearrangement joins TRBV5-1 to TRBJ1-5, with D possibly TRBD1 on 6 matching bases. This CDR3 has 13 amino acids. Germline V lookup: CDR1 SGHRS, CDR2 YFSETQ. Deletions cut 5 bases from V and 6 bases from J, with 12 bases between. CDR3 DNA sequence: TGCGCCAGCAGGGCAGGGGATCGTCAGCCCCAGCATTTT. This translates into CASRAGDRQPQHF. Full variable domain (outside the CDR3, taken from reference TRBV5-1 and TRBJ1-5): KAGVTQTPRYLIKTRGQQVTLSCSPISGHRSVSWYQQTPGQGLQFLFEYFSETQRNKGNFPGRFSGRQFSNSRSEMNVSTLELGDSALYLCASRAGDRQPQHFGDGTRLSIL.

V and J are TRBV27 and TRBJ2-7, with D possibly being TRBD2 (7 bases). Trimming removed 6 bases from V and 7 bases from J, with 19 bases in between. CDR3 size: 14 residues. CDR1 MNHEY and CDR2 SMNVEV come from the germline V gene (reference sequence). CDR3 sequence reads: CASSGQSGAGEQYF. The CDR3 DNA reads as TGTGCCAGCAGCGGACAGTCGGGAGCGGGGGAGCAGTACTTC.

The V and J genes are TRBV5-1 and TRBJ1-2, with TRBD1 matching 7 bases. Losses at the gene ends were 0 bases for V and 2 bases for J; bases not matched to a gene: 4. Germline V gene lookup returns CDR1 SGHRS and CDR2 YFSETQ. The CDR3 is made up of 15 amino acids. The CDR3 bases are TGCGCCAGCAGCTTGGAAACAGGGGCAAACTATGGCTACACCTTC. Its translation is CASSLETGANYGYTF.

The gene calls are TRBV7-8 and TRBJ2-1; possibly TRBD1 for D (6 bases). The CDR3 runs 17 residues. Per germline, CDR1 SGHVS and CDR2 FQNEAQ. Trimming shortened V by 5 bases and J by 7 bases, and 24 bases separated the two germline ends. As DNA, the CDR3 is TGTGCCAGCAGCGACCTACCGGGACACATAACCAAGAATGAGCAGTTCTTC. The encoded protein is CASSDLPGHITKNEQFF.

The gene calls are TRBV29-1 and TRBJ1-2, with D maybe TRBD1 (5 bases). V was pared by 3 bases and J by 6 bases, with 11 bases between. This CDR3 spans 12 amino acids. From germline, CDR1 is SQVTM and CDR2 ANQGSEA. The CDR3 sequence: CSVEVPTDGYTF. CDR3 DNA sequence: TGCAGCGTTGAGGTTCCGACAGATGGCTACACCTTC.

The chain links TRBV9 to TRBJ1-1; the D gene is possibly TRBD1 (5 bases). Trimming took off 0 bases at V and 6 bases at J, with 15 bases between the two ends. The germline V gene has CDR1 SGDLS and CDR2 YYNGEE. The CDR3 totals 15 residues. The chain's CDR3 is CASSVGPGFMAEAFF. The CDR3 DNA sequence: TGTGCCAGCAGCGTAGGCCCAGGGTTTATGGCTGAAGCTTTCTTT.

The chain combines TRBV9 with TRBJ2-5; TRBD1 matches 11 bases. CDR3 length equals 15 residues. The germline V gene encodes CDR1 SGDLS and CDR2 YYNGEE. V lost 3 bases, J lost 4 bases, and 5 bases stayed unmatched. For the CDR3, the DNA is TGTGCCAGCAGCGCCCGGGACAGGGGGGGAGAGACCCAGTACTTC. It specifies CASSARDRGGETQYF.

This chain links TRBV14 with TRBJ2-2; a weak D match, TRBD2 (6 bases). The CDR3 has 15 amino acids. Trimming stripped 1 base from V and 5 bases from J, with 11 bases between. Germline V lookup: CDR1 SGHDN, CDR2 FVKESK. Here the CDR3 reads CASSQGLGRTGELFF. DNA for the CDR3: TGTGCCAGCAGCCAAGGACTAGGCCGAACCGGGGAGCTGTTTTTT.

The V gene is TRBV27, the J gene TRBJ2-7, with 10 bases aligning to TRBD2. The CDR3 loop spans 15 amino acids. Trimming removed 2 bases from V and 2 bases from J; junction bases left unmatched: 3. CDR1 is MNHEY and CDR2 is SMNVEV in the germline V gene (reference sequence). CDR3 nucleotide sequence: TGTGCCAGCAGTTTACGAGGACTAGCGGCCTACGAGCAGTACTTC. Amino acid sequence: CASSLRGLAAYEQYF.

The chain links TRBV5-8 to TRBJ2-7, with a tentative D call TRBD2 (5 bases). Trimming took 4 bases from V and 1 from J, leaving 12 bases between them. The V gene's germline CDR1 is SGHTS and CDR2 YDEGEE. The CDR3 runs to 14 residues. CDR3 nucleotides: TGTGCCAGCAGCAGGAGGACTGGATCCTACGAGCAGTACTTC. Amino acids: CASSRRTGSYEQYF.

The V call is TRBV19, the J call TRBJ2-5; 8 nucleotides line up with TRBD1. Germline values: CDR1 LNHDA, CDR2 SQIVND (reference sequence). This CDR3 has 15 residues. Unmatched junction bases numbered 11, after V lost 6 bases and J lost 5 bases. CDR3 sequence (DNA): TGTGCCAGTAGCATCCCCCGAACAGGGGGGGAGACCCAGTACTTC. As protein: CASSIPRTGGETQYF. The variable domain in full, completed from reference TRBV19 and TRBJ2-5, reads DGGITQSPKYLFRKEGQNVTLSCEQNLNHDAMYWYRQDPGQGLRLIYYSQIVNDFQKGDIAEGYSVSREKKESFPLTVTSAQKNPTAFYLCASSIPRTGGETQYFGPGTRLLVL.

The rearrangement joins TRBV2 to TRBJ1-2; the D is unclear. The CDR3 has 15 amino acids. CDR1 and CDR2 (germline): SNHLY, FYNNEI. Deletions cut 5 bases from V and 0 bases from J, with 13 bases between. In nucleotides, the CDR3 is TGTGCCAGCAGTCCTTTCTCAGAAACTAACTATGGCTACACCTTC. Its translation: CASSPFSETNYGYTF.

J is TRBJ2-7 and V is TRBV27; TRBD2 matches 10 bases. The CDR3 is 17 amino acids. CDR1 and CDR2 from the germline V gene are MNHEY and SMNVEV (reference sequence). V lost 4 bases to trimming and J lost 4 bases; unmatched junction nucleotides: 13. In DNA form, the CDR3 reads TGTGCCAGCAGTTCCGGGACTAGCGAGAGAGGGAGTTACGAGCAGTACTTC. Its protein product is CASSSGTSERGSYEQYF.

This clone was picked up one time. The genes are TRBV4-3 and TRBJ2-6; D uncertain. V was pared by 0 bases and J by 0 bases, with 6 bases between. CDR1 and CDR2 (germline): LGHNA, YSLEER. The CDR3 loop spans 16 amino acids. The CDR3 region has the DNA TGCGCCAGCAGCCAAGAACAACCCTCTGGGGCCAACGTCCTGACTTTC. Protein sequence: CASSQEQPSGANVLTF.

The chain links TRBV7-2 to TRBJ2-5, with 9 bases fitting TRBD2. The CDR3 is made up of 15 amino acids. Germline assignment: CDR1 SGHTA and CDR2 FQGNSA. J was trimmed by 2 bases and V by 1 base; bases with no gene match: 2. CDR3: CASSLVAGGQETQYF. The CDR3 bases are TGTGCCAGCAGCTTAGTGGCGGGAGGGCAAGAGACCCAGTACTTC. Together with reference TRBV7-2 and TRBJ2-5, the CDR3 gives the full variable domain: GAGVSQSPSNKVTEKGKDVELRCDPISGHTALYWYRQSLGQGLEFLIYFQGNSAPDKSGLPSDRFSAERTGGSVSTLTIQRTQQEDSAVYLCASSLVAGGQETQYFGPGTRLLVL.

This chain uses TRBV19 with TRBJ2-7; D possibly corresponds to TRBD2 (5 bases). The CDR3 covers 15 residues. From germline, CDR1 is LNHDA and CDR2 SQIVND (reference sequence). The V end lost 1 base, the J end lost 3 bases, and 13 bases lay between the germline ends. The CDR3 DNA is TGTGCCAGTAGTATAGTAGGCAGCGGAGGCTACGAGCAGTACTTC. Protein product: CASSIVGSGGYEQYF.